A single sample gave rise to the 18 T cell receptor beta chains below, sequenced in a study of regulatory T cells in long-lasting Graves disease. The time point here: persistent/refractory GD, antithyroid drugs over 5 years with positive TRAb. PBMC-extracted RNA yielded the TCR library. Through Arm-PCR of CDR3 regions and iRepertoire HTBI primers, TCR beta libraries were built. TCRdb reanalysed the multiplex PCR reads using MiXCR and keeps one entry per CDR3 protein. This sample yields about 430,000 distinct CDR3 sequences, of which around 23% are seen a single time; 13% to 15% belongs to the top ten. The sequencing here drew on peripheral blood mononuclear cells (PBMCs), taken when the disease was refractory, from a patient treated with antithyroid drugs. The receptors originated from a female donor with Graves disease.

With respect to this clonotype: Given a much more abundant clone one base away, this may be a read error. The CDR3 region is CASSDISGSYSEQFF. In nucleotides, the CDR3 is TGTGCCAGCAGTGATATCAGCGGGAGTTACAGTGAGCAGTTCTTC. V usage is TRBV2 and J usage is TRBJ2-1, with TRBD2 matching 8 bases. The CDR3 consists of 15 residues. Per the germline V gene, CDR1 is SNHLY and CDR2 is FYNNEI.

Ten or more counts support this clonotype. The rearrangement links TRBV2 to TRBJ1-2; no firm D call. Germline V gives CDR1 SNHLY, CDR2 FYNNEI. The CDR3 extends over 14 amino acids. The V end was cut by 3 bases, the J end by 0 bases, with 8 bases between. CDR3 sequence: CASSEQETNYGYTF. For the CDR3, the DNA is TGTGCCAGCAGTGAGCAGGAAACTAACTATGGCTACACCTTC.

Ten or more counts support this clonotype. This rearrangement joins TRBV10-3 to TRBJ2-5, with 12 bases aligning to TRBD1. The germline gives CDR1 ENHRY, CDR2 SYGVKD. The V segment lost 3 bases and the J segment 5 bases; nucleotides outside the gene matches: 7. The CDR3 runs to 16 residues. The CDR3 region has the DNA TGTGCCATCAGTGACCGGGACAGGGGGCCTGGGGAGACCCAGTACTTC. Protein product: CAISDRDRGPGETQYF.

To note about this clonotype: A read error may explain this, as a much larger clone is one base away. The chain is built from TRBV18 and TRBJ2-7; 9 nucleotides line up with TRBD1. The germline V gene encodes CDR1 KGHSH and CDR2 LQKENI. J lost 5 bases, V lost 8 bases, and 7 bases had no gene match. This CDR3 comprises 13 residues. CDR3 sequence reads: CASSLTGGNEQYF. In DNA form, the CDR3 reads TGTGCCAGCAGTTTAACAGGGGGCAACGAGCAGTACTTC. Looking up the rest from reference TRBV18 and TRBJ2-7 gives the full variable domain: NAGVMQNPRHLVRRRGQEARLRCSPMKGHSHVYWYRQLPEEGLKFMVYLQKENIIDESGMPKERFSAEFPKEGPSILRIQQVVRGDSAAYFCASSLTGGNEQYFGPGTRLTVT.

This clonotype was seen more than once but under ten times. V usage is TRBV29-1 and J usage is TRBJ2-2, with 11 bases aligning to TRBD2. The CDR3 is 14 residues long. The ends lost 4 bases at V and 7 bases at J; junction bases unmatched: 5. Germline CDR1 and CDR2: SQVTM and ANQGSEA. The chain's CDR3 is CSVGSTSGSGELFF. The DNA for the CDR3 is TGCAGCGTTGGGTCTACTAGCGGGAGCGGGGAGCTGTTTTTT.

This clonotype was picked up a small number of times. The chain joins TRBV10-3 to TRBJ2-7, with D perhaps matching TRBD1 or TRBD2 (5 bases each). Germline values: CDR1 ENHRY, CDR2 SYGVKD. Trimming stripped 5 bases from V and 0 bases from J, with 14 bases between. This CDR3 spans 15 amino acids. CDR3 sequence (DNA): TGTGCCATCAGTAACGGGGACGTGAGCTCCTACGAGCAGTACTTC. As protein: CAISNGDVSSYEQYF.

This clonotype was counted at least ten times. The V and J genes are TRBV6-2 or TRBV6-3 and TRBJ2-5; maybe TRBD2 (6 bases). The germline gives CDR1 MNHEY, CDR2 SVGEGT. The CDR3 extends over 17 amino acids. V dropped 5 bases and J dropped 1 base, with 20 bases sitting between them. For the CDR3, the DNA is TGTGCCAGCAGTGGGTGGGCGGGATGGCGAATCCAAGAGACCCAGTACTTC. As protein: CASSGWAGWRIQETQYF.

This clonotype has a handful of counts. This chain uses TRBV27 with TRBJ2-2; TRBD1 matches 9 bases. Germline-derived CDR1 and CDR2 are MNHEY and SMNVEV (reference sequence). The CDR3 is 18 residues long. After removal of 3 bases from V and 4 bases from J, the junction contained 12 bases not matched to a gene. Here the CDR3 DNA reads TGTGCCAGCAGTTTCGGACCAGGACAGGGGAGTAGCACCGGGGAGCTGTTTTTT. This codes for CASSFGPGQGSSTGELFF.

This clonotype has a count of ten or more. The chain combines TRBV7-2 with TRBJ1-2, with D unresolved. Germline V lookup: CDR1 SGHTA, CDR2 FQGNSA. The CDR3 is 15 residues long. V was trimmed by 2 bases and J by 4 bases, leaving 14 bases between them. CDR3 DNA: TGTGCCAGCAGCTTAAGGTCCGAGGGCCCCTATGGCTACACCTTC. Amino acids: CASSLRSEGPYGYTF.

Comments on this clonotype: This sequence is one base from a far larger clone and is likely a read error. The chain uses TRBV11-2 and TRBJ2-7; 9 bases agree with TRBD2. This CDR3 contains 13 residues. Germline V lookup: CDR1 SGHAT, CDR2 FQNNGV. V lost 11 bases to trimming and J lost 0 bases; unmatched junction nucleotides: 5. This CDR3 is CAWVSGSSYEQYF. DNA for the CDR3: TGTGCCTGGGTTAGCGGGAGCTCCTACGAGCAGTACTTC.

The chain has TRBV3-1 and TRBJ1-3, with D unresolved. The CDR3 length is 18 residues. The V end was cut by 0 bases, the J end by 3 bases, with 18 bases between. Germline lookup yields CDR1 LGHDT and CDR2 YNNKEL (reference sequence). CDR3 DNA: TGTGCCAGCAGCCAAGATAGAGGAGGAGGGAAGTATGGAAACACCATATATTTT. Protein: CASSQDRGGGKYGNTIYF.

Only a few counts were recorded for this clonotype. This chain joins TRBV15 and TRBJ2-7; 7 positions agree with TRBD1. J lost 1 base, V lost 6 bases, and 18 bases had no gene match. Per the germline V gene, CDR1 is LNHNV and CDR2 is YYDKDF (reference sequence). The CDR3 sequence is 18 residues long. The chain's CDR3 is CATSSKGAQGFSSYEQYF. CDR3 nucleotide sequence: TGTGCCACCAGTAGCAAGGGGGCGCAGGGGTTTTCTTCCTACGAGCAGTACTTC.

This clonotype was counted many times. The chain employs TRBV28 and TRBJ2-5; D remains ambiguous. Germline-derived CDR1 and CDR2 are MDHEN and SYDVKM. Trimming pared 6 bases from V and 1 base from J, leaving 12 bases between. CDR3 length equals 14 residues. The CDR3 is CASSPRSAQETQYF. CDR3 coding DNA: TGTGCCAGCAGCCCCCGCAGCGCCCAAGAGACCCAGTACTTC.

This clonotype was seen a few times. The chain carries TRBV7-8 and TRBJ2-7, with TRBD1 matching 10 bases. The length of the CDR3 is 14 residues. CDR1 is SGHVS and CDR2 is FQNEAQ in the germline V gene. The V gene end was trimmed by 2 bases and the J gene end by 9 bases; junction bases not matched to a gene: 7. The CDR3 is CASSLRDRGVGQYF. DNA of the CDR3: TGTGCCAGCAGCTTACGGGACAGGGGAGTAGGGCAGTACTTC.

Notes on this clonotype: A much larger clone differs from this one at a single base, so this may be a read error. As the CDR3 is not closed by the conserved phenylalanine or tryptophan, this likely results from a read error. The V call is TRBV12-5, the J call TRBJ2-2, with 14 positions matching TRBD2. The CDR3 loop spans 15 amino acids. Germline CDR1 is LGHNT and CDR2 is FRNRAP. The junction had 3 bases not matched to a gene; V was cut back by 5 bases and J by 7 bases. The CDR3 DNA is TGTGCTAGTGGTATGGGACTAGCGGGAGACGGGGAGCTGTTTTCT. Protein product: CASGMGLAGDGELFS.

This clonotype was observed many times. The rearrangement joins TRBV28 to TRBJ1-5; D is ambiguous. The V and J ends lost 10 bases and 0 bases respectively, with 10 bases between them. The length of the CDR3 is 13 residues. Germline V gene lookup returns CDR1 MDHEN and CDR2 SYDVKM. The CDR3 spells CATLPYSNQPQHF. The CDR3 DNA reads TGTGCCACCCTCCCATATAGCAATCAGCCCCAGCATTTT.

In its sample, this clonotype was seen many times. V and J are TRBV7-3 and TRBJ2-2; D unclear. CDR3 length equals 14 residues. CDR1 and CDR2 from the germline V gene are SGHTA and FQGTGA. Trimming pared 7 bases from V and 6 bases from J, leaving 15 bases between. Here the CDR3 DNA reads TGTGCCAGCAATGATGACACGGGCTCCGGGGAGCTGTTTTTT. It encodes CASNDDTGSGELFF.

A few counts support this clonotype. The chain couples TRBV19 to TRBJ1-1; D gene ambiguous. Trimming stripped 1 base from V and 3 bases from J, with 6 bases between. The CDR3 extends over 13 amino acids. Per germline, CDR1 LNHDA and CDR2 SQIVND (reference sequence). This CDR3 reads CASSIAVDTEAFF. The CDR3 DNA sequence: TGTGCCAGTAGTATAGCAGTTGACACTGAAGCTTTCTTT.